Below, 10 T cell receptor beta chains from the same sample are listed, as sequenced in a study of control samples from healthy donors and cancer patients. Assay: immunoSEQ multiplex PCR; the TCRdb copy retains only in-frame clones and omits some. The sample has about 54,000 clones, 95% to 97% seen once. The sequenced sample consisted of blood. All receptors come from a woman aged 25-40 years in good health.

J is TRBJ2-7 and V is TRBV28, with D possibly TRBD1 on 6 matching bases. This CDR3 region has 12 residues. The V gene lost 6 bases and the J gene lost 2 bases, with 8 bases spanning the gap. CDR1 is MDHEN, CDR2 SYDVKM, per germline. The CDR3 DNA follows: TGTGCCAGCAGCCGGGACACCTACGAGCAGTACTTC. Its protein product is CASSRDTYEQYF.

The chain joins TRBV9 to TRBJ1-6, with TRBD1 matching 7 bases. With 3 bases clipped from V and 7 bases from J, the junction kept 4 bases outside the gene matches. CDR3 length: 14 amino acids. Per germline, CDR1 SGDLS and CDR2 YYNGEE. This CDR3 reads CASSATGLNSPLHF. The CDR3 DNA sequence: TGTGCCAGCAGCGCGACAGGGCTGAATTCACCCCTCCACTTT.

The chain couples TRBV7-9 to TRBJ1-3; TRBD1 matches 7 bases. V gave up 5 bases and J gave up 5 bases; unmatched junction bases: 6. In germline, CDR1 is SEHNR, CDR2 FQNEAQ (reference sequence). The CDR3 is 14 amino acids. The CDR3 region has the DNA TGTGCCAGCAGCCCAGAGACAGGGCGAAACACCATATATTTT. Its protein product is CASSPETGRNTIYF.

This clone showed up just a few times. The chain joins TRBV28 to TRBJ2-7; D could derive from TRBD1 or TRBD2 (5 bases each). Germline lookup yields CDR1 MDHEN and CDR2 SYDVKM. The CDR3 covers 14 residues. V was clipped by 6 bases and J by 3 bases, with 15 bases between them. CDR3 sequence (DNA): TGTGCCAGCAGCTCTACGGGGCAGTTCTACGAGCAGTACTTC. Translating it yields CASSSTGQFYEQYF.

This clone was detected only once. The CDR3 loop reads CASSLPGGSTDTQYF. CDR3 DNA sequence: TGTGCCAGCAGCTTACCGGGAGGGAGCACAGATACGCAGTATTTT. This chain links TRBV7-9 with TRBJ2-3; TRBD2 matches 8 bases. With 2 bases clipped from V and 0 bases from J, the junction kept 1 base outside the gene matches. Germline V lookup: CDR1 SEHNR, CDR2 FQNEAQ (reference sequence). The CDR3 has 15 amino acids.

The chain employs TRBV14 and TRBJ1-2; no clear D. The ends were cut back, 1 base at V and 4 bases at J, with 10 bases in the middle. Per the germline V gene, CDR1 is SGHDN and CDR2 is FVKESK. This CDR3 is 14 amino acids long. For the CDR3, the DNA is TGTGCCAGCAGCCAAGGGGGTAGGACCTATGGCTACACCTTC. Its translation: CASSQGGRTYGYTF.

The chain links TRBV7-8 to TRBJ2-5, with D tentatively TRBD1 or TRBD2 (6 bases each). The germline CDR1 and CDR2 sequences are SGHVS and FQNEAQ. V shed 1 base and J shed 5 bases, with 20 bases lying between them. The CDR3 is made up of 17 amino acids. CDR3 residues: CASSLVEGGTTGETQYF. The CDR3 nucleotides are TGTGCCAGCAGCTTAGTGGAGGGGGGTACGACTGGGGAGACCCAGTACTTC.

The chain employs TRBV28 and TRBJ2-7, with TRBD2 matching 8 bases. This CDR3 has 15 residues. Germline CDR1 MDHEN, CDR2 SYDVKM. The trim removed 2 bases at V and 2 bases at J, leaving 5 bases unmatched. In DNA, the CDR3 is TGTGCCAGCAGTTTAGTAGCGGGGTCCCCCTACGAGCAGTACTTC. This encodes CASSLVAGSPYEQYF.

Only one count was recorded for this clone. V is TRBV24-1 and J is TRBJ2-2; D is uncertain. The CDR3 loop spans 12 amino acids. Trimming removed 2 bases from V and 6 bases from J, with 3 bases in between. Germline lookup yields CDR1 KGHDR and CDR2 SFDVKD. The CDR3 region is CATSDWSGELFF. The CDR3 coding sequence is TGTGCCACCAGTGATTGGTCCGGGGAGCTGTTTTTT.

The J gene is TRBJ1-5, the V gene TRBV6-6, with no clear D. V dropped 5 bases and J dropped 2 bases, with 4 bases sitting between them. This CDR3 has 12 amino acids. Germline CDR1 reads MNHNY; CDR2 reads SVGAGI (reference sequence). CDR3 DNA: TGTGCCAGCAGTGAGGGCAATCAGCCCCAGCATTTT. It encodes CASSEGNQPQHF.